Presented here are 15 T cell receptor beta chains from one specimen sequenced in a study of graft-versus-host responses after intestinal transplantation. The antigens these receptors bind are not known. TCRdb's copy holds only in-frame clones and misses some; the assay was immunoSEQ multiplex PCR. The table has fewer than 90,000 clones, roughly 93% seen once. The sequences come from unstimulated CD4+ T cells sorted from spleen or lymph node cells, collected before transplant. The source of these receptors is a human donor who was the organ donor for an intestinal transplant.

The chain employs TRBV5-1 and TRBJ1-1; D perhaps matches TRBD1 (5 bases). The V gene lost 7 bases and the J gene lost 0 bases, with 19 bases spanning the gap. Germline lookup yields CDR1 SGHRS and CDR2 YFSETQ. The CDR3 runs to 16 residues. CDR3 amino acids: CASLPGVLGMNTEAFF. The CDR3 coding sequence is TGCGCCAGCCTCCCGGGGGTGTTGGGGATGAACACTGAAGCTTTCTTT.

The CDR3 sequence is CASSLGQLVNTEAFF. CDR3 in DNA: TGTGCCAGCTCGCTGGGACAGTTAGTGAACACTGAAGCTTTCTTT. The chain uses TRBV18 and TRBJ1-1; 7 positions agree with TRBD1. Germline values: CDR1 KGHSH, CDR2 LQKENI. This CDR3 spans 15 amino acids. With V trimmed by 6 bases and J by 0 bases, 7 bases remained unmatched. The whole variable domain, remainder taken from reference TRBV18 and TRBJ1-1, is NAGVMQNPRHLVRRRGQEARLRCSPMKGHSHVYWYRQLPEEGLKFMVYLQKENIIDESGMPKERFSAEFPKEGPSILRIQQVVRGDSAAYFCASSLGQLVNTEAFFGQGTRLTVV.

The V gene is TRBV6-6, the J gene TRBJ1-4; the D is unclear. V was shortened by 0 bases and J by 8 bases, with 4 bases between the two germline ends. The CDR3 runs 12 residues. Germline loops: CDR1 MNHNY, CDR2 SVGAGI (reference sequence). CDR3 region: CASSYSGEKLFF. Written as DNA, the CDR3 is TGTGCCAGCAGTTACTCGGGCGAAAAACTGTTTTTT.

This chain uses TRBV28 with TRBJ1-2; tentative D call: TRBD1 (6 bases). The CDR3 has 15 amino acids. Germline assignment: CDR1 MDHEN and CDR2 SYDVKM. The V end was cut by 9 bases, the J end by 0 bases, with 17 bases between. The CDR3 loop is CASTISDRTNYGYTF. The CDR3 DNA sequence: TGTGCCAGTACGATATCTGACAGGACTAACTATGGCTACACCTTC.

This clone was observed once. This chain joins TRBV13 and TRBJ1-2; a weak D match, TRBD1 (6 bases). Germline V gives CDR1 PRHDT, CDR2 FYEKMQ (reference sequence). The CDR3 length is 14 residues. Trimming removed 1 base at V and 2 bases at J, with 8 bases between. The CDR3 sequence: CASSLVRGNYGYTF. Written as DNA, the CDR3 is TGTGCCAGCAGCTTAGTTAGGGGGAACTATGGCTACACCTTC.

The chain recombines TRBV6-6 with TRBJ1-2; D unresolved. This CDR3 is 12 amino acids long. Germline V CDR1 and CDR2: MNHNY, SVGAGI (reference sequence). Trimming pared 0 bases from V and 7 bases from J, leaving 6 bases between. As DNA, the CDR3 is TGTGCCAGCAGTTACTCGGAGGGTGGCTACACCTTC. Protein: CASSYSEGGYTF.

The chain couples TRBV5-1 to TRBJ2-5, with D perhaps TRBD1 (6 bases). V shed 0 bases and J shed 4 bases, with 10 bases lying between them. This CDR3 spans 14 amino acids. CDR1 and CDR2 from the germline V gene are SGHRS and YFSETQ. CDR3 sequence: CASSLGQGRETQYF. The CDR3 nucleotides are TGCGCCAGCAGCTTGGGTCAGGGGCGAGAGACCCAGTACTTC.

CDR3 DNA sequence: TGTGCCAGCAGTTTGTCGGGGACAGGGCTAAATTCACCCCTCCACTTT. Translating it yields CASSLSGTGLNSPLHF. The V gene is TRBV27, the J gene TRBJ1-6; TRBD1 agrees at 9 bases. This CDR3 comprises 16 residues. Looked up from germline, CDR1 is MNHEY and CDR2 is SMNVEV (reference sequence). The ends lost 3 bases at V and 7 bases at J; junction bases unmatched: 7.

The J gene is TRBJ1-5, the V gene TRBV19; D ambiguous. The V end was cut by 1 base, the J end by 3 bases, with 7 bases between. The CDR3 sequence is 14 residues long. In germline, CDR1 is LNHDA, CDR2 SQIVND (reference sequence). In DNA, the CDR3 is TGTGCCAGTAGTATAGTGGGATTCAATCAGCCCCAGCATTTT. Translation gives CASSIVGFNQPQHF.

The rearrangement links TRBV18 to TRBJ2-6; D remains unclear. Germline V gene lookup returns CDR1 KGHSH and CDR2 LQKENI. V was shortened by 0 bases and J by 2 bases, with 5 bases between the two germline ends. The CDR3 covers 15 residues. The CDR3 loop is CASSPPAAGANVLTF. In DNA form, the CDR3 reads TGTGCCAGCTCACCACCCGCTGCTGGGGCCAACGTCCTGACTTTC.

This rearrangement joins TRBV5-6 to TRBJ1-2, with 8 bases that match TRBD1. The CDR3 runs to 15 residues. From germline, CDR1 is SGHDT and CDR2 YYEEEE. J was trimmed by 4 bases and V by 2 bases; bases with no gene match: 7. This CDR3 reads CASSLRDRPSYGYTF. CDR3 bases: TGTGCCAGCAGCTTACGGGACAGGCCCTCCTATGGCTACACCTTC.

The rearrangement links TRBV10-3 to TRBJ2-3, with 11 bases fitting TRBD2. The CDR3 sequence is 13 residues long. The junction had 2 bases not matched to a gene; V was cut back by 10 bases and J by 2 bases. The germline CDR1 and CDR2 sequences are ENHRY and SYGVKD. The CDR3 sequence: CATLAGDTDTQYF. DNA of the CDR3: TGTGCCACACTAGCGGGGGACACAGATACGCAGTATTTT.

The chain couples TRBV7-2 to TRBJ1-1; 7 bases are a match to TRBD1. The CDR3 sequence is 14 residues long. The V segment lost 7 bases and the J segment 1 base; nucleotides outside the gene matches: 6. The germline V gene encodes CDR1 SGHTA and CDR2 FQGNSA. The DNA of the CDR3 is TGTGCCAGCACGGAGGGGGCCAAGAACACTGAAGCTTTCTTT. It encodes CASTEGAKNTEAFF. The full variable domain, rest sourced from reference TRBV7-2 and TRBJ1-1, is GAGVSQSPSNKVTEKGKDVELRCDPISGHTALYWYRQSLGQGLEFLIYFQGNSAPDKSGLPSDRFSAERTGGSVSTLTIQRTQQEDSAVYLCASTEGAKNTEAFFGQGTRLTVV.

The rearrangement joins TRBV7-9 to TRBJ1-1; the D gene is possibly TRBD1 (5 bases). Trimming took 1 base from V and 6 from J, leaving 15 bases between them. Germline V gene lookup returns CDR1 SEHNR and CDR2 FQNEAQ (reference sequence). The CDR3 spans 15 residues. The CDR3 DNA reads TGTGCCAGCAGCTTAGTGTCAGGGCGGCGCGCTGAAGCTTTCTTT. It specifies CASSLVSGRRAEAFF.

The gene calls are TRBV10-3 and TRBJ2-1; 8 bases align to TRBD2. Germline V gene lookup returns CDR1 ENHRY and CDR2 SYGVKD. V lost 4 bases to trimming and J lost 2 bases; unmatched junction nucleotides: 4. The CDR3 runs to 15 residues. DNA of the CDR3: TGTGCCATCAGTGGACAGCGGGGGACCTACAATGAGCAGTTCTTC. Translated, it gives CAISGQRGTYNEQFF.